This TCR beta chain was sequenced for a study of blood T cell repertoires in COVID-19. Study context: PBMCs, B-cell-depleted T cells, or T cells provided the cDNA or gDNA that made up the material.

In assigning cohorts, the study relied on participant-reported clinical history. Donors of Cohort 3 who recovered were those that had two negative PCRs, clearance, or symptom resolution. In its sample, this clone was seen once. Profiling relied on immunoSEQ multiplex PCR, and the TCRdb table lists in-frame clones only, not all of them. Of under 350,000 clones listed, 80% to 90% are singletons. Germline CDR1 reads SGHTA; CDR2 reads FQGNSA. Trimming at V came to 3 bases and at J to 0 bases, leaving 7 bases not matched to a gene. This CDR3 comprises 16 residues. The receptor comes from a man aged 30-40 years who had recovered from COVID-19. The rearrangement links TRBV7-2 to TRBJ1-2; 7 nucleotides line up with TRBD1. Sequences were obtained from PBMCs or T cells enriched from blood (not recorded which). The CDR3 DNA reads as TGTGCCAGCAGCTTGGAAACAGGGGTGTCTAACTATGGCTACACCTTC. This translates into CASSLETGVSNYGYTF.